The 10 T cell receptor beta chains below all came from one sample that was sequenced in a study of cytomegalovirus exposure and HLA in healthy donors. Primers for the PCR totalled 60 Vbeta and 13 Jbeta. Here immunoSEQ multiplex PCR was the method, and the copy in TCRdb shows in-frame clones only, minus some. This sample carries 150,000 to 200,000 clones, approximately 80% of them seen once, and the ten largest clones take 1.5% to 2%. The sequencing input was PBMCs. These receptors came from a woman aged 30 to 39 in good health and CMV-seronegative.

The chain links TRBV5-4 to TRBJ2-7; 14 nucleotides match TRBD2. CDR3 length equals 18 residues. In germline, CDR1 is SGHNT, CDR2 YYREEE (reference sequence). V gave up 4 bases and J gave up 0 bases; unmatched junction bases: 9. The CDR3 DNA sequence: TGTGCCAGCAGCAAGGGACTAGCGGGGGTCTCCGCCTCCTACGAGCAGTACTTC. Its translation is CASSKGLAGVSASYEQYF.

This clone has only a few counts. V is TRBV5-6 and J is TRBJ2-7; the D gene is possibly TRBD1 (6 bases). The CDR3 runs 14 residues. The germline V gene encodes CDR1 SGHDT and CDR2 YYEEEE. Between the trimmed V and J ends, which lost 3 bases and 3 bases, there was a span of 13 bases. The CDR3 reads CASSSLDRNYEQYF. CDR3 DNA: TGTGCCAGCAGCTCTCTGGACAGAAACTACGAGCAGTACTTC. The full variable domain, with the rest looked up from reference TRBV5-6 and TRBJ2-7, is DAGVTQSPTHLIKTRGQQVTLRCSPKSGHDTVSWYQQALGQGPQFIFQYYEEEERQRGNFPDRFSGHQFPNYSSELNVNALLLGDSALYLCASSSLDRNYEQYFGPGTRLTVT.

The gene calls are TRBV5-1 and TRBJ2-2, with D unclear. Germline V gene data show CDR1 as SGHRS and CDR2 as YFSETQ. The CDR3 spans 14 residues. V was clipped by 0 bases and J by 6 bases, with 9 bases between them. The CDR3 DNA reads TGCGCCAGCAGCTTGGATTTTGGAGCCGGGGAGCTGTTTTTT. Its protein product is CASSLDFGAGELFF.

In its sample, this clone was seen once. The genes are TRBV7-9 and TRBJ2-7; 7 bases match TRBD1. This CDR3 has 14 amino acids. Germline assignment: CDR1 SEHNR and CDR2 FQNEAQ (reference sequence). V shed 3 bases and J 2 bases; nucleotides not matched to a gene: 4. The CDR3, as DNA: TGTGCCAGCAGCTTCGGACAGGCAGCCTACGAGCAGTACTTC. Amino acids: CASSFGQAAYEQYF.

V and J are TRBV7-9 and TRBJ1-4, with a possible D match to TRBD1 (5 bases). The CDR3 contains 15 residues. V shed 1 base and J shed 6 bases, with 12 bases lying between them. The germline V gene encodes CDR1 SEHNR and CDR2 FQNEAQ (reference sequence). The CDR3 DNA follows: TGTGCCAGCAGCTTAGACGGGGGAGGATATGAAAAACTGTTTTTT. Encoded protein: CASSLDGGGYEKLFF. The whole variable domain, remainder taken from reference TRBV7-9 and TRBJ1-4, is DTGVSQNPRHKITKRGQNVTFRCDPISEHNRLYWYRQTLGQGPEFLTYFQNEAQLEKSRLLSDRFSAERPKGSFSTLEIQRTEQGDSAMYLCASSLDGGGYEKLFFGSGTQLSVL.

This clone has a handful of counts. The rearrangement joins TRBV9 to TRBJ2-7; D ambiguous. This CDR3 has 14 residues. Germline loops: CDR1 SGDLS, CDR2 YYNGEE. V gave up 0 bases and J gave up 2 bases, with 9 bases separating them. The CDR3 DNA sequence: TGTGCCAGCAGCGTAGGGTTGGGCCCCTACGAGCAGTACTTC. Its translation: CASSVGLGPYEQYF.

The chain joins TRBV28 to TRBJ2-7; D is possibly TRBD2 (6 bases). The length of the CDR3 is 15 residues. Trimming removed 4 bases at V and 5 bases at J, with 18 bases between. The germline CDR1 and CDR2 sequences are MDHEN and SYDVKM. The CDR3 DNA reads as TGTGCCAGCAGTTCTGGCGGGGCAGCAGGTAACGAGCAGTACTTC. Translating gives CASSSGGAAGNEQYF. Using reference TRBV28 and TRBJ2-7 for the parts outside the CDR3, the full variable domain is DVKVTQSSRYLVKRTGEKVFLECVQDMDHENMFWYRQDPGLGLRLIYFSYDVKMKEKGDIPEGYSVSREKKERFSLILESASTNQTSMYLCASSSGGAAGNEQYFGPGTRLTVT.

The chain links TRBV2 to TRBJ2-5; D is perhaps TRBD1 (5 bases). The germline V gene encodes CDR1 SNHLY and CDR2 FYNNEI. This CDR3 has 13 amino acids. The germline V and J ends were trimmed by 8 bases and 4 bases, with 14 bases remaining between them. The CDR3 region is CASGLLGRETQYF. DNA for the CDR3: TGTGCCAGCGGGCTTCTGGGGCGAGAGACCCAGTACTTC.

This chain uses TRBV7-2 with TRBJ2-1, with 9 bases matching TRBD2. Trimming cost V 3 bases and J 7 bases; bases outside gene matches: 7. Germline V gene sequence: CDR1 SGHTA, CDR2 FQGNSA. The CDR3 contains 15 residues. The CDR3: CASSLGGRAGNEQFF. The CDR3 DNA reads TGTGCCAGCAGCTTGGGCGGGAGGGCCGGTAATGAGCAGTTCTTC.

The gene calls are TRBV6-1 and TRBJ1-2; D may be TRBD1 (5 bases). V lost 3 bases to trimming and J lost 4 bases, with 15 bases between them. This CDR3 has 15 amino acids. Germline V CDR1 and CDR2: MNHNS, SASEGT. The CDR3 loop is CASSDAGRLFYGYTF. For the CDR3, the DNA is TGTGCCAGCAGTGATGCGGGACGGTTGTTCTATGGCTACACCTTC.